One and the same sample provided the 22 T cell receptor beta chains below, sequenced in a study of T cells in Graves' hyperthyroidism and ophthalmopathy. Amplification of TCR beta CDR3 regions was performed using RNA transcripts as template. HTBI primers were used for first-round RT-PCR of the TCR CDR3. TCRdb independently ran MiXCR on the multiplex PCR reads; one entry per CDR3 protein. Altogether over 250,000 distinct CDR3 sequences are present, roughly 15% being singletons, with the ten largest covering roughly 35%. Sample: blood. These receptors were collected from a middle-aged woman with Graves' ophthalmopathy.

This clonotype was detected ten times or more. The rearrangement joins TRBV6-1 to TRBJ1-6; D not resolved. Trimming removed 7 bases at V and 8 bases at J, with 21 bases between. The V gene's germline CDR1 is MNHNS and CDR2 SASEGT. The CDR3 spans 16 residues. CDR3 nucleotides: TGTGCCAGCATCTTGCGATCGCCAACCGGGGATTCACCCCTCCACTTT. The encoded protein is CASILRSPTGDSPLHF.

This clonotype appeared a few times. This chain uses TRBV6-1 with TRBJ2-3, with D hard to call. This CDR3 contains 14 residues. The ends were cut back, 6 bases at V and 4 bases at J, with 14 bases in the middle. Per the germline V gene, CDR1 is MNHNS and CDR2 is SASEGT. The CDR3 DNA follows: TGTGCCAGCAGCGGCGGACCTATCGCAGATACGCAGTATTTT. It specifies CASSGGPIADTQYF.

On this clonotype itself: A read error may be the cause here, since a much bigger clone is one base away. V and J are TRBV29-1 and TRBJ2-2; D gene ambiguous. Deletions cut 5 bases from V and 6 bases from J, with 10 bases between. The CDR3 loop spans 12 amino acids. The V gene's germline CDR1 is SQVTM and CDR2 ANQGSEA. CDR3 region: CSVWVNAGELFF. CDR3 in DNA: TGCAGCGTTTGGGTCAACGCCGGGGAGCTGTTTTTT.

This rearrangement joins TRBV20-1 to TRBJ2-1; D is perhaps TRBD1 or TRBD2 (5 bases each). There are 17 residues in the CDR3. Trimming took off 3 bases at V and 0 bases at J, with 18 bases between the two ends. CDR1 is DFQATT, CDR2 SNEGSKA, per germline (reference sequence). The CDR3 loop is CSARDSRRGASYNEQFF. CDR3 DNA sequence: TGCAGTGCTAGGGATTCCCGGAGAGGGGCCTCCTACAATGAGCAGTTCTTC.

This clonotype has ten or more counts. The rearrangement joins TRBV6-1 to TRBJ2-7, with a possible D match to TRBD2 (6 bases). CDR3 length equals 13 residues. The germline gives CDR1 MNHNS, CDR2 SASEGT. V lost 4 bases to trimming and J lost 2 bases, with 9 bases between them. Here the CDR3 DNA reads TGTGCCAGCAGTGTAGCGGAGACCTACGAGCAGTACTTC. The encoded protein is CASSVAETYEQYF.

This clonotype occurred a few times. The V call is TRBV20-1, the J call TRBJ2-7; D gene uncertain. The germline V gene encodes CDR1 DFQATT and CDR2 SNEGSKA (reference sequence). The CDR3 is 13 residues long. Trimming took off 5 bases at V and 1 base at J, with 12 bases between the two ends. The CDR3 is CSAHSGWSYEQYF. The CDR3 nucleotides read TGCAGTGCTCACTCCGGCTGGTCCTACGAGCAGTACTTC.

This clonotype was counted ten times or more. The genes are TRBV14 and TRBJ2-3; D gene unclear. Trimming left V 4 bases short and J 3 bases short, with 8 bases between. The germline V gene has CDR1 SGHDN and CDR2 FVKESK. The CDR3 is 13 amino acids. In nucleotides, the CDR3 is TGTGCCAGCAGCCTTTTGCGAACAGATACGCAGTATTTT. Protein product: CASSLLRTDTQYF. Supplemented by reference TRBV14 and TRBJ2-3, the full variable domain reads EAGVTQFPSHSVIEKGQTVTLRCDPISGHDNLYWYRRVMGKEIKFLLHFVKESKQDESGMPNNRFLAERTGGTYSTLKVQPAELEDSGVYFCASSLLRTDTQYFGPGTRLTVL.

The chain has TRBV29-1 and TRBJ1-1, with D uncertain. V lost 7 bases and J lost 1, with 10 bases in between. This CDR3 spans 12 amino acids. CDR1 is SQVTM, CDR2 ANQGSEA, per germline. CDR3 amino acids: CSALGGNTEAFF. The CDR3 DNA sequence: TGCAGCGCACTCGGAGGGAACACTGAAGCTTTCTTT.

This clonotype was found many times. The genes are TRBV20-1 and TRBJ1-1, with unresolved D. This CDR3 is 10 amino acids long. The germline V gene encodes CDR1 DFQATT and CDR2 SNEGSKA (reference sequence). Trimming shortened V by 5 bases and J by 10 bases, and 11 bases separated the two germline ends. The CDR3 region is CSAAKIAAFF. CDR3 coding DNA: TGCAGTGCTGCTAAAATAGCAGCTTTCTTT.

This clonotype was seen repeatedly, ten times or more. The chain is built from TRBV28 and TRBJ2-1; D not resolved. Trimming removed 7 bases from V and 7 bases from J, with 14 bases in between. Per germline, CDR1 MDHEN and CDR2 SYDVKM. CDR3 length equals 13 residues. In DNA, the CDR3 is TGTGCCAGCAAACCCCGATGGAAGAATGAGCAGTTCTTC. This translates into CASKPRWKNEQFF. Using reference TRBV28 and TRBJ2-1 for the parts outside the CDR3, the full variable domain is DVKVTQSSRYLVKRTGEKVFLECVQDMDHENMFWYRQDPGLGLRLIYFSYDVKMKEKGDIPEGYSVSREKKERFSLILESASTNQTSMYLCASKPRWKNEQFFGPGTRLTVL.

This chain joins TRBV5-1 and TRBJ1-2, with D perhaps TRBD1 (5 bases). Trimming stripped 0 bases from V and 7 bases from J, with 7 bases between. This CDR3 spans 12 amino acids. Germline V CDR1 and CDR2: SGHRS, YFSETQ. Written as DNA, the CDR3 is TGCGCCAGCAGCTTGGGGGGGACTGGCTACACCTTC. It codes for CASSLGGTGYTF.

This clonotype was detected only a few times. The CDR3 loop is CSVGRTGGEQYF. Here the CDR3 DNA reads TGCAGCGTTGGGAGGACAGGGGGCGAGCAGTACTTC. V gene TRBV29-1 combines with J gene TRBJ2-7; 10 nucleotides agree with TRBD1. The CDR3 runs to 12 residues. V lost 4 bases, J lost 6 bases, and 3 bases stayed unmatched. CDR1 is SQVTM and CDR2 is ANQGSEA in the germline V gene.

CDR3 bases: TGTGCCAGCAGTGACAGGGGCGTTTCATCTGGGGCCAACGTCCTGACTTTC. Translated, it gives CASSDRGVSSGANVLTF. V usage is TRBV6-1 and J usage is TRBJ2-6, with D possibly TRBD1 on 6 matching bases. The V gene lost 3 bases and the J gene lost 1 base, with 13 bases spanning the gap. CDR1 is MNHNS, CDR2 SASEGT, per germline. CDR3 length: 17 amino acids.

The chain employs TRBV7-9 and TRBJ1-1; TRBD1 is a possible D gene (6 bases). This CDR3 has 15 residues. Germline V CDR1 and CDR2: SEHNR, FQNEAQ (reference sequence). Trimming removed 4 bases from V and 1 base from J, with 13 bases in between. CDR3 DNA: TGTGCCAGCAGCTCAGGGGCCAGGGCGAACACTGAAGCTTTCTTT. This sequence encodes CASSSGARANTEAFF.

The V gene is TRBV18, the J gene TRBJ2-1; TRBD2 matches at 8 bases. The CDR3 has 15 amino acids. Per the germline V gene, CDR1 is KGHSH and CDR2 is LQKENI. V lost 4 bases and J lost 0; bases outside the gene matches: 2. Written as DNA, the CDR3 is TGTGCCAGCTCACAGCGGGAGAGCTCCTACAATGAGCAGTTCTTC. It codes for CASSQRESSYNEQFF. The full variable domain, in which reference TRBV18 and TRBJ2-1 provide the parts outside the CDR3, is NAGVMQNPRHLVRRRGQEARLRCSPMKGHSHVYWYRQLPEEGLKFMVYLQKENIIDESGMPKERFSAEFPKEGPSILRIQQVVRGDSAAYFCASSQRESSYNEQFFGPGTRLTVL.

This clonotype was observed many times. This chain uses TRBV13 with TRBJ1-1; D gene ambiguous. Germline CDR1 reads PRHDT; CDR2 reads FYEKMQ (reference sequence). The CDR3 extends over 12 amino acids. Trimming took 2 bases from V and 5 from J, leaving 6 bases between them. The CDR3 DNA follows: TGTGCCAGCAGCTTATACCGGACTGAAGCTTTCTTT. Protein product: CASSLYRTEAFF.

V gene TRBV27 combines with J gene TRBJ1-1; TRBD1 might be the D (5 bases). The CDR3 totals 21 residues. Per the germline V gene, CDR1 is MNHEY and CDR2 is SMNVEV (reference sequence). The V end was cut by 0 bases, the J end by 1 base, with 27 bases between. CDR3 bases: TGTGCCAGCAGTTTATCCTTCCAGGGCCTAGAGGTACCGTCGGCGAACACTGAAGCTTTCTTT. This translates into CASSLSFQGLEVPSANTEAFF.

Only one count was recorded for this clonotype. The gene calls are TRBV6-2 or TRBV6-3 and TRBJ2-1, with 10 bases fitting TRBD1. V shed 0 bases and J 9 bases; nucleotides not matched to a gene: 11. This CDR3 comprises 17 residues. The germline gives CDR1 MNHEY, CDR2 SVGEGT. The CDR3 bases are TGTGCCAGCAGTTACTCGACTTTCCAGGGACAGGGGTTTGAGCAGTTCTTC. Translated: CASSYSTFQGQGFEQFF.

This chain uses TRBV20-1 with TRBJ2-1; D may match TRBD1 or TRBD2 (5 bases each). V lost 6 bases, J lost 9 bases, and 18 bases lay in between. CDR1 is DFQATT and CDR2 is SNEGSKA in the germline V gene (reference sequence). This CDR3 has 13 amino acids. CDR3: CSAGTHEFGEQFF. The CDR3 DNA reads TGCAGTGCCGGGACCCATGAATTCGGTGAGCAGTTCTTC.

The chain recombines TRBV25-1 with TRBJ2-7; no clear D. The ends were cut back, 0 bases at V and 7 bases at J, with 13 bases in the middle. Germline V lookup: CDR1 MGHDK, CDR2 SYGVNS. The CDR3 is 14 residues long. The CDR3 DNA sequence: TGTGCCAGCAGTGAATATATTCGACCGGAGGAGCAGTACTTC. The encoded protein is CASSEYIRPEEQYF.

V gene TRBV18 combines with J gene TRBJ2-1; 9 bases map to TRBD2. The CDR3 has 18 amino acids. V gave up 3 bases and J gave up 4 bases; unmatched junction bases: 13. Germline CDR1 reads KGHSH; CDR2 reads LQKENI. The CDR3 loop is CASSPQAPLAGVYNEQFF. CDR3 coding DNA: TGTGCCAGCTCACCGCAGGCCCCGTTAGCGGGGGTTTACAATGAGCAGTTCTTC. Using reference TRBV18 and TRBJ2-1 for the parts outside the CDR3, the full variable domain is NAGVMQNPRHLVRRRGQEARLRCSPMKGHSHVYWYRQLPEEGLKFMVYLQKENIIDESGMPKERFSAEFPKEGPSILRIQQVVRGDSAAYFCASSPQAPLAGVYNEQFFGPGTRLTVL.

This clonotype occurred a few times. The CDR3 is CASVPTLGYGYTF. Written as DNA, the CDR3 is TGTGCCTCGGTGCCAACCCTGGGCTATGGCTACACCTTC. The chain is built from TRBV19 and TRBJ1-2, with D hard to call. CDR3 length: 13 amino acids. Germline V lookup: CDR1 LNHDA, CDR2 SQIVND (reference sequence). The ends were cut back, 11 bases at V and 4 bases at J, with 17 bases in the middle.